This section outlines one T cell receptor (beta chain) sequence together with its context. This sample stems from a study of blood T cell repertoires in COVID-19. The CDR3 is made up of 17 amino acids. Germline CDR1 is SGHTA and CDR2 is FQGNSA. With V trimmed by 4 bases and J by 4 bases, 6 bases remained unmatched. Sequenced by immunoSEQ multiplex PCR; TCRdb stores in-frame clones only, minus some. Of around 250,000 clones listed, roughly 80% are singletons. The sequenced material came from PBMCs or T cells enriched from blood (not recorded which). V gene TRBV7-2 combines with J gene TRBJ2-1; 14 bases fit TRBD2. The origin of this receptor is a man younger than 40 with acute COVID-19. The CDR3 reads CASSSRLAGGGYNEQFF. In DNA form, the CDR3 reads TGTGCCAGCAGCTCCCGACTAGCGGGAGGGGGGTACAATGAGCAGTTCTTC.